The rows below give T cell receptor beta chains drawn from one sample of a study of blood T cell repertoires in COVID-19. The assay was immunoSEQ multiplex PCR, and TCRdb's table has in-frame clones only and misses some. This sample yields some 250,000 clones, of which roughly four fifths are seen a single time; more than 1.5% belongs to the top ten. Sequencing was carried out using peripheral blood. The source is a man younger than 45 who had recovered from COVID-19. The CDR3 runs from the conserved cysteine through the conserved F or W. A D gene is named only where the DNA matches it firmly. A clone size is listed for some rows: how often the clone was seen (once, few, many), or a class if it is expanded.

clone_size	v_call	d_call	j_call	cdr3_aa	cdr3_nt
once	TRBV18	-	TRBJ1-1	CASSPRGGAVNTEAFF	TGTGCCAGCTCACCCCGGGGGGGCGCGGTGAACACTGAAGCTTTCTTT
-	TRBV18	-	TRBJ1-1	CASSPMRDTEAFF	TGTGCCAGCTCACCAATGAGGGACACTGAAGCTTTCTTT
-	TRBV10-2	-	TRBJ1-4	CASSVTLRQARVKTVF	TGCGCCAGCAGTGTGACCCTCCGACAGGCTAGGGTAAAAACTGTTTTT
-	TRBV18	TRBD1	TRBJ1-5	CASSPVTGTQPQHF	TGTGCCAGCTCACCCGTGACAGGGACCCAGCCCCAGCATTTT
-	TRBV27	TRBD1	TRBJ2-7	CASSRDSRNEQYF	TGTGCCAGCAGTCGGGACAGCAGGAACGAGCAGTACTTC
few	TRBV6-1	-	TRBJ1-2	CASSDPGTLYGYTF	TGTGCCAGCAGTGACCCCGGTACGCTCTATGGCTACACCTTC
-	TRBV7-9	-	TRBJ1-1	CASSFQGIAEAFF	TGTGCCAGCAGCTTTCAGGGGATTGCTGAAGCTTTCTTT
-	TRBV12-3/TRBV12-4	-	TRBJ1-1	CASSEGGFEAFF	TGTGCCAGCAGTGAGGGAGGATTTGAAGCTTTCTTT
-	TRBV25-1	-	TRBJ1-5	CASSEPPGCQPQHF	TGTGCCAGCAGTGAACCCCCGGGTTGTCAGCCCCAGCATTTT
-	TRBV13	-	TRBJ1-4	CASRSRTVNEKLFF	TGTGCCAGCAGGTCGAGGACAGTTAATGAAAAACTGTTTTTT
-	TRBV18	TRBD1	TRBJ1-3	CASSRGTGGNTIYF	TGTGCCAGCTCACGCGGGACAGGGGGAAACACCATATATTTT
-	TRBV30	TRBD2	TRBJ2-1	CAWTDVRTRTLSDEQFF	TGTGCCTGGACGGACGTCCGGACTAGAACCTTGTCCGATGAGCAGTTCTTC
-	TRBV5-1	-	TRBJ1-4	CASRASTTNEKLFF	TGCGCCAGCAGGGCAAGTACAACTAATGAAAAACTGTTTTTT
-	TRBV5-1	TRBD1	TRBJ2-1	CASSYGTEYNEQFF	TGCGCCAGCAGCTACGGGACAGAATACAATGAGCAGTTCTTC
-	TRBV28	TRBD1	TRBJ1-2	CASSLGQGYGYTF	TGTGCCAGCAGTTTAGGACAGGGCTATGGCTACACCTTC
-	TRBV6-5	TRBD1	TRBJ2-4	CASRGQGNIQYF	TGTGCCAGCAGAGGACAGGGAAACATTCAGTACTTC
-	TRBV3-1/TRBV3-2	-	TRBJ2-3	CASSQDAGLVTDTQYF	TGTGCCAGCAGCCAAGATGCAGGGCTAGTGACTGATACGCAGTATTTT
-	TRBV27	TRBD1	TRBJ1-1	CASSLQGRTEAFF	TGTGCCAGCAGTCTACAGGGGCGGACTGAAGCTTTCTTT
-	TRBV6-6	TRBD1	TRBJ1-5	CASSLGQGNQPQHF	TGTGCCAGCAGCCTGGGACAGGGCAATCAGCCCCAGCATTTT
-	TRBV3-1/TRBV3-2	TRBD1	TRBJ1-1	CASSPTPRTGEVNTEAFF	TGTGCCAGCAGCCCCACGCCCCGGACAGGGGAGGTGAACACTGAAGCTTTCTTT
-	TRBV7-8	-	TRBJ1-2	CASSLARQIGGYTF	TGTGCCAGCAGCTTAGCGAGACAGATTGGCGGCTACACCTTC
-	TRBV6-6	-	TRBJ1-1	CASSSPGHVNTEAFF	TGTGCCAGCAGTTCCCCGGGACACGTGAACACTGAAGCTTTCTTT
once	TRBV28	TRBD2	TRBJ2-3	CASSRLAGGSSTDTQYF	TGTGCCAGCAGTAGACTAGCGGGGGGATCTAGCACAGATACGCAGTATTTT
-	TRBV5-5	TRBD1	TRBJ2-7	CASSPPPGGRGEQYF	TGTGCCAGCAGCCCCCCTCCAGGGGGCCGTGGCGAGCAGTACTTC
-	TRBV19	-	TRBJ2-3	CASSIVRDTDTQYF	TGTGCCAGTAGTATAGTTCGGGACACAGATACGCAGTATTTT
once	TRBV7-7	-	TRBJ2-5	CASSSLGGLQETQYF	TGTGCCAGCAGCTCCCTTGGGGGGTTACAAGAGACCCAGTACTTC
-	TRBV27	-	TRBJ1-3	CASSLSTGGGNTIYF	TGTGCCAGCAGTTTATCGACAGGTGGAGGAAACACCATATATTTT
-	TRBV12-3/TRBV12-4	-	TRBJ2-5	CASSPHGHETQYF	TGTGCCAGCAGTCCTCATGGGCACGAGACCCAGTACTTC
-	TRBV5-1	TRBD1	TRBJ2-1	CASGRDSSSYNEQFF	TGCGCCAGCGGCAGGGACAGTAGCTCCTACAATGAGCAGTTCTTC
few	TRBV6-4	TRBD2	TRBJ2-6	CASSASGGAGANVLTF	TGTGCCAGCAGTGCTAGCGGGGGGGCTGGGGCCAACGTCCTGACTTTC
-	TRBV6-5	TRBD1	TRBJ2-1	CASTPGQSSYNEQFF	TGTGCCAGCACTCCGGGACAGAGCTCCTACAATGAGCAGTTCTTC
-	TRBV27	TRBD1	TRBJ1-6	CASSLPRSGQYSPLHF	TGTGCCAGCAGTCTCCCAAGATCGGGACAGTATTCACCCCTCCACTTT
once	TRBV28	-	TRBJ1-5	CASSQGYSNQPQHF	TGTGCCAGCAGTCAGGGGTATAGCAATCAGCCCCAGCATTTT
-	TRBV2	-	TRBJ1-6	CASSDIDTWNSPLHF	TGTGCCAGCAGTGATATTGACACATGGAATTCACCCCTCCACTTT
-	TRBV19	TRBD2	TRBJ2-5	CASSITGTRAETQYF	TGTGCCAGTAGTATTACCGGGACTAGGGCCGAGACCCAGTACTTC
-	TRBV13	-	TRBJ2-2	CASSTPAGIGELFF	TGTGCCAGCAGCACTCCCGCCGGGATCGGGGAGCTGTTTTTT
once	TRBV4-2	TRBD1	TRBJ1-1	CASSRHSSGTGSKLVF	TGTGCCAGCAGCCGACATAGTTCCGGGACAGGGTCTAAGTTGGTCTTT
-	TRBV6-5	TRBD2	TRBJ2-3	CASETSAHTDTQYF	TGTGCCAGCGAGACTAGCGCCCACACAGATACGCAGTATTTT
-	TRBV16	-	TRBJ2-1	CASSQSRQDNEQFF	TGTGCCAGCAGCCAGTCGAGACAGGACAATGAGCAGTTCTTC
-	TRBV7-2	TRBD2	TRBJ2-2	CASSLVPAGAPNTGELFF	TGTGCCAGCAGCTTAGTTCCAGCGGGGGCACCGAACACCGGGGAGCTGTTTTTT
-	TRBV10-3	-	TRBJ1-1	CAISGRQDLLEAFF	TGTGCCATCAGCGGCCGACAGGACCTCCTTGAAGCTTTCTTT
-	TRBV3-1/TRBV3-2	-	TRBJ2-3	CASSQTTGLSSTDTQYF	TGTGCCAGCAGCCAGACGACAGGTCTATCTAGCACAGATACGCAGTATTTT
few	TRBV20-1	-	TRBJ2-1	CSASLQFWAVNNEQFF	TGCAGTGCTAGTCTTCAATTTTGGGCAGTGAACAATGAGCAGTTCTTC
-	TRBV5-8	-	TRBJ2-2	CASRPVNTGELFF	TGTGCCAGCAGGCCGGTAAACACCGGGGAGCTGTTTTTT
once	TRBV14	-	TRBJ2-1	CASSLLAGRNEQFF	TGTGCCAGCAGCCTATTAGCAGGGAGGAATGAGCAGTTCTTC
-	TRBV9	-	TRBJ1-6	CASSVGGESPLHF	TGTGCCAGCAGCGTTGGGGGGGAATCACCCCTCCACTTT
-	TRBV11-2	-	TRBJ2-7	CASSLYRGGSEQYF	TGTGCCAGCAGCTTATATAGGGGGGGAAGCGAGCAGTACTTC
many	TRBV9	-	TRBJ2-2	CASSVGQNTGELFF	TGTGCCAGCAGCGTGGGACAGAACACCGGGGAGCTGTTTTTT
-	TRBV10-3	-	TRBJ1-5	CAISENRSYQPQHF	TGTGCCATCAGTGAAAACAGGAGTTATCAGCCCCAGCATTTT
-	TRBV5-3	-	TRBJ1-6	CARSLKREGDNSPLHF	TGTGCCAGAAGCTTGAAAAGGGAAGGGGATAATTCACCCCTCCACTTT
-	TRBV10-3	-	TRBJ1-6	CAISETQVGNSPLHF	TGTGCCATCAGTGAGACACAGGTTGGGAATTCACCCCTCCACTTT
-	TRBV7-9	-	TRBJ2-5	CASSLGGEETQYF	TGTGCCAGCAGCCTAGGCGGCGAAGAGACCCAGTACTTC
few	TRBV7-9	-	TRBJ1-6	CASSLSSRLAPLHF	TGTGCCAGCAGCTTATCGAGCCGTTTAGCTCCCCTCCACTTT
-	TRBV5-8	-	TRBJ1-1	CASSHGGPTNTEAFF	TGTGCCAGCAGTCATGGGGGCCCCACCAACACTGAAGCTTTCTTT
-	TRBV7-8	-	TRBJ1-1	CASSLSPPGSEAFF	TGTGCCAGCAGCTTATCCCCTCCGGGTTCTGAAGCTTTCTTT
-	TRBV7-3	-	TRBJ2-5	CASSSGEAETQYF	TGTGCCAGCAGCTCCGGGGAGGCGGAGACCCAGTACTTC